The text below deals with one T cell receptor (beta chain). This sample stems from a study of shared clonotypes between healthy human individuals. Some clones are missing from TCRdb's copy, which holds only in-frame ones; the method was immunoSEQ multiplex PCR. The sample has around 1.6 million clones, about 98% seen once. V trimming: 3 bases; J trimming: 0 bases; junction bases outside the gene matches: 5. The CDR3 sequence is 16 residues long. Germline assignment: CDR1 MDHEN and CDR2 SYDVKM. The V and J genes are TRBV28 and TRBJ1-5; 7 nucleotides align to TRBD1. Sample: naive CD4+ T cells sorted from blood. Sample subset: CD45RA+ positively selected. The clonotype was recovered from a man aged 30 to 39 in good health. Here the CDR3 DNA reads TGTGCCAGCAGTTTTGTGGGACAGAGTAGCAATCAGCCCCAGCATTTT. Translating it yields CASSFVGQSSNQPQHF.